A selection of T cell receptor beta chains follows, all from one sample in a study of blood T cell repertoires in COVID-19. Assay used: immunoSEQ multiplex PCR; TCRdb lists only in-frame clones, some missing. The sample holds around 190,000 clones, more than 75% seen once. The sample taken for sequencing was peripheral blood. These receptor sequences come from a woman in her fifties or sixties with COVID-19, enrolled during active disease. The CDR3 runs from the conserved cysteine through the conserved F or W. Each record gives: J gene, V gene, clone size, D gene, CDR3 DNA, CDR3 protein. The D gene is left open where the match is weak. Part of the rows lack a size; the others show once, few, many or a class for expanded clones.

TRBJ1-5,TRBV24-1,NA,TRBD1,TGTGCCACCAGTGATTCGACAGGGGGCCATGATCAGCCCCAGCATTTT,CATSDSTGGHDQPQHF
TRBJ1-1,TRBV28,NA,NA,TGTGCCAGCAGAACCTCGACAGACAGAGCTTTCTTT,CASRTSTDRAFF
TRBJ2-3,TRBV6-5,NA,TRBD2,TGTGCCAGCAGTTACGGGACTAGCGGCCTCACAGATACGCAGTATTTT,CASSYGTSGLTDTQYF
TRBJ2-5,TRBV27,NA,NA,TGTGCCAGCAAAAGGAGGTCAAACCAAGAGACCCAGTACTTC,CASKRRSNQETQYF
TRBJ1-1,TRBV19,NA,NA,TGTGCCAGTAGTATAGGAGCGAACACTGAAGCTTTCTTT,CASSIGANTEAFF
TRBJ2-5,TRBV6-2/TRBV6-3,NA,TRBD2,TGTGCCAGCAGCTATACCGGGACTAGCGGGAGGATTGGGGAGACCCAGTACTTC,CASSYTGTSGRIGETQYF
TRBJ2-1,TRBV18,NA,TRBD2,TGTGCCAGCTCACCCTGGCGGGAGTTTGAGCAGTTCTTC,CASSPWREFEQFF
TRBJ2-2,TRBV5-6,NA,NA,TGTGCCAGCCGGCCCACAGGGTCGAGCACCGGGGAGCTGTTTTTT,CASRPTGSSTGELFF
TRBJ2-5,TRBV5-1,NA,TRBD2,TGCGCCAGCAGCACTCAAGCGGGGGGATTACAAGAGACCCAGTACTTC,CASSTQAGGLQETQYF
TRBJ2-7,TRBV18,NA,NA,TGTGCCAGCTCACCTCCCGTCGGGGGTCGCTACGAGCAGTACTTC,CASSPPVGGRYEQYF
TRBJ2-1,TRBV18,NA,NA,TGTGCCAGCTCACCACCGGTGGGGGCGCGGAATGAGCAGTTCTTC,CASSPPVGARNEQFF
TRBJ1-4,TRBV2,NA,TRBD1,TGTGCCAGCAGTGAGATAGGGGGCGTAAGTGAAAAACTGTTTTTT,CASSEIGGVSEKLFF
TRBJ1-2,TRBV14,NA,TRBD1,TGTGCCAGCAGCCTACAGGGGACACTTAACTATGGCTACACCTTC,CASSLQGTLNYGYTF
TRBJ1-5,TRBV10-2,NA,NA,TGCGCCAGCAGTCCGGGGATTAATAGCAATCAGCCCCAGCATTTT,CASSPGINSNQPQHF
TRBJ2-5,TRBV4-2,NA,TRBD2,TGTGCCAGCAGCCAAGACTCATCACTAGCGGGGGGGCTCGAGACCCAGTACTTC,CASSQDSSLAGGLETQYF
TRBJ1-1,TRBV12-3/TRBV12-4,few,TRBD1,TGTGCCAGCAGTTTCCACAGGGGCGCTGAAGCTTTCTTT,CASSFHRGAEAFF
TRBJ2-2,TRBV15,many,NA,TGTGCCACCGAAGGCGGGGGCCTGAACACCGGGGAGCTGTTTTTT,CATEGGGLNTGELFF
TRBJ1-2,TRBV3-1/TRBV3-2,NA,NA,TGTGCCAGCAGCCTTGGGGGCCCCTATGGCTACACCTTC,CASSLGGPYGYTF
TRBJ2-1,TRBV7-3,NA,NA,TGTGCCAGCAGCTTACTCGGGAGAGATCATGAGCAGTTCTTC,CASSLLGRDHEQFF
TRBJ2-7,TRBV27,NA,NA,TGTGCCAGCAGTTGGGACATTCAATCTTACGAGCAGTACTTC,CASSWDIQSYEQYF
TRBJ1-3,TRBV7-2,NA,NA,TGTGCCAGCAGCTTATTCGGGAGAGGGGTCAACGGAAACACCATATATTTT,CASSLFGRGVNGNTIYF
TRBJ2-5,TRBV6-2/TRBV6-3,NA,TRBD1,TGTGCCAGCAGCCTAGCCCCGGGACAGGGGTACTTC,CASSLAPGQGYF
TRBJ1-1,TRBV29-1,NA,NA,TGCAGCGTGAGGCGGGGGCCGGACACTGAAGCTTTCTTT,CSVRRGPDTEAFF
TRBJ2-3,TRBV28,few,TRBD1,TGTGCCAGCAGCGATAGGACAGGGGGCACCGATACGCAGTATTTT,CASSDRTGGTDTQYF
TRBJ2-2,TRBV4-3,NA,TRBD2,TGCGCCAGCAGCCCCTTTAGCGGGAGCTTCGCCGGGGAGCTGTTTTTT,CASSPFSGSFAGELFF
TRBJ2-1,TRBV2,NA,NA,TGTGCCAGCAGGGGGACATCATTGGGAAACGAGCAGTTCTTC,CASRGTSLGNEQFF